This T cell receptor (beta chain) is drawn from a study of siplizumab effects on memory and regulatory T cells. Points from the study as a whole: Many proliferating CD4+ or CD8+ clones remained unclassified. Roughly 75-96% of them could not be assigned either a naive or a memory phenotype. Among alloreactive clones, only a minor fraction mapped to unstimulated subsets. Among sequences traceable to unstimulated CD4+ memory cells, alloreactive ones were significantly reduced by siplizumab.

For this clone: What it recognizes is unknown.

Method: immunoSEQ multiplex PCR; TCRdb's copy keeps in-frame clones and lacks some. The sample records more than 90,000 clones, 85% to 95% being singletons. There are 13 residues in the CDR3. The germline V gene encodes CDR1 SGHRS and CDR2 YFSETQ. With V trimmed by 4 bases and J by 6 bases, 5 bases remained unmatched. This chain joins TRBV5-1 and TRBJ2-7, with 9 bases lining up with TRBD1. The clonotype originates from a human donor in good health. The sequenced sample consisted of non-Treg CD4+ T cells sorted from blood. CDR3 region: CASSTQGAREQYF. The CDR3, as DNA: TGCGCCAGCAGCACACAGGGGGCGCGCGAGCAGTACTTC.